This TCR delta chain was observed in a study of Vδ1+ human thymocytes. This clone has a handful of counts. Its antigen is as yet unknown. Sequences come from RNA converted to cDNA by reverse transcription. Pooled V-gene forward primers with one constant-region reverse primer generated the CDR3 amplicons by multiplex PCR. TCRdb applied CATT to the multiplex PCR reads for clone calling. The data hold about 73,000 delta-chain clones, with around 35% observed a single time. Points from the study as a whole: Despite high sort purity, approximately 20% of thymic T cell receptor delta sequences were Vdelta2. Highly polyclonal TRG and TRD repertoires with Gaussian CDR3 length distributions appeared in thymus.

The junction had 31 bases not matched to a gene; V was cut back by 4 bases and J by 1 base. This CDR3 contains 24 residues. Germline lookup yields CDR1 TSWWSYY and CDR2 QGS. Sequencing input: Vdelta1+ gamma-delta thymocytes from the thymus. Subset noted: FACS-sorted CD3+ TCRalphabeta- TCRVdelta1+ TCRVdelta2- thymocytes. This chain connects TRDV1 to TRDJ1; 9 nucleotides line up with TRDD3. The sequence came from a boy under three years old who had congenital heart surgery. Here the CDR3 reads CALGALPALFGDPFGDTRTDKLIF. The DNA of the CDR3 is TGTGCTCTTGGGGCCCTCCCAGCTCTTTTCGGGGACCCTTTTGGGGATACGCGCACCGATAAACTCATCTTT.